A single sample gave rise to the 27 T cell receptor beta chains below, sequenced in a study of human T cells and chemical hapten exposure. The time point denotes: pre-sensitization, week 0. The treatment here: therapeutic diphenylcyclopropenone sensitization with weekly scalp DPC. TCRdb redid the calling of the RACE reads with MiXCR, one entry per CDR3 protein. The sample lists 62,000 or so distinct CDR3 sequences; roughly 11% were seen once. The sample consisted of whole blood, taken in connection with sensitization to the hapten diphenylcyclopropenone (DPC). The source is a woman aged 45-60 years with alopecia areata. Some clones in this sample may be carry-over from other donors' samples.

This clonotype was counted at least ten times. The CDR3 DNA reads as TGCAGCGTTGGGCGGACCTCCTACGAGCAGTACTTC. This codes for CSVGRTSYEQYF. The J gene is TRBJ2-7, the V gene TRBV29-1, with D unresolved. V shed 4 bases and J shed 0 bases, with 7 bases lying between them. Germline-derived CDR1 and CDR2 are SQVTM and ANQGSEA. The CDR3 loop spans 12 amino acids.

This clonotype was observed a few times. This chain connects TRBV30 to TRBJ1-2; TRBD1 matches at 7 bases. With 0 bases clipped from V and 8 bases from J, the junction kept 3 bases outside the gene matches. The CDR3 runs to 12 residues. Germline V gene sequence: CDR1 GTSNPN, CDR2 SVGIG (reference sequence). The CDR3 region has the DNA TGTGCCTGGAGTGTACAACAGGGGGGCTACACCTTC. Amino acids: CAWSVQQGGYTF.

The CDR3 DNA follows: TGTGCCAGCAGCGTAGGTCCCACGGCGGGGGCCTACGAGCAGTACTTC. Its translation: CASSVGPTAGAYEQYF. The rearrangement uses TRBV9 and TRBJ2-7; 7 bases are shared with TRBD2. V trimming: 0 bases; J trimming: 2 bases; junction bases outside the gene matches: 8. This CDR3 spans 16 amino acids. Germline-derived CDR1 and CDR2 are SGDLS and YYNGEE.

The table lists this clonotype with many counts. The chain employs TRBV20-1 and TRBJ2-3; possible D gene TRBD1, 6 bases. V was shortened by 6 bases and J by 3 bases, with 7 bases between the two germline ends. Germline CDR1 and CDR2: DFQATT and SNEGSKA (reference sequence). The CDR3 has 11 amino acids. The DNA of the CDR3 is TGCAGTGCCACAGGGACAGATACGCAGTATTTT. Its protein product is CSATGTDTQYF.

V usage is TRBV28 and J usage is TRBJ2-4; the match to TRBD1 covers 8 bases. The CDR3 loop spans 17 amino acids. The trim removed 6 bases at V and 1 base at J, leaving 11 bases unmatched. CDR1 is MDHEN, CDR2 SYDVKM, per germline. In DNA form, the CDR3 reads TGTGCCAGCAGATCCGGGACAGGTAGAGCTGCCAAAAACATTCAGTACTTC. Translated: CASRSGTGRAAKNIQYF. The entire variable domain, with the rest obtained from reference TRBV28 and TRBJ2-4, is as follows: DVKVTQSSRYLVKRTGEKVFLECVQDMDHENMFWYRQDPGLGLRLIYFSYDVKMKEKGDIPEGYSVSREKKERFSLILESASTNQTSMYLCASRSGTGRAAKNIQYFGAGTRLSVL.

This clonotype was found a few times. This chain links TRBV6-1 with TRBJ2-3, with 12 bases identical to TRBD2. CDR1 MNHNS and CDR2 SASEGT come from the germline V gene. V was clipped by 10 bases and J by 3 bases; unmatched bases: 11. The CDR3 consists of 16 residues. DNA for the CDR3: TGTGCCACCTCTCGACTAGCGGGAGAGGGGACAGATACGCAGTATTTT. Encoded protein: CATSRLAGEGTDTQYF.

The rearrangement links TRBV30 to TRBJ1-6, with TRBD1 matching 10 bases. The V gene's germline CDR1 is GTSNPN and CDR2 SVGIG (reference sequence). The trim removed 1 base at V and 7 bases at J, leaving 4 bases unmatched. CDR3 size: 15 residues. The CDR3 DNA sequence: TGTGCCTGGAGTGACCCGGGACAGGGGAATTCACCCCTCCACTTT. Encoded protein: CAWSDPGQGNSPLHF.

This clonotype was recorded a few times. The rearrangement links TRBV12-3 or TRBV12-4 to TRBJ2-7; D gene unclear. This CDR3 spans 12 amino acids. Trimming shortened V by 1 base and J by 3 bases, and 4 bases separated the two germline ends. The CDR3, as DNA: TGTGCCAGCAGTTTAGAGTTCTACGAGCAGTACTTC. It codes for CASSLEFYEQYF.

The gene calls are TRBV20-1 and TRBJ1-3; D is undetermined. The CDR3 spans 14 residues. Trimming pared 6 bases from V and 0 bases from J, leaving 12 bases between. Germline loops: CDR1 DFQATT, CDR2 SNEGSKA (reference sequence). In DNA form, the CDR3 reads TGCAGTGCCCAGACGGGGTTCTCTGGAAACACCATATATTTT. Its protein is CSAQTGFSGNTIYF.

This clonotype was observed a few times. The chain links TRBV9 to TRBJ1-2; 8 bases agree with TRBD1. Germline CDR1 and CDR2: SGDLS and YYNGEE. Trimming took 1 base from V and 6 from J; bases not matched to a gene: 8. The CDR3 is made up of 15 amino acids. In DNA form, the CDR3 reads TGTGCCAGCAGCGTATTGTCAGGGGGCGGTGATGGCTACACCTTC. Translated: CASSVLSGGGDGYTF.

This clonotype was detected only a few times. The chain joins TRBV4-3 to TRBJ2-2; possible D gene TRBD2, 5 bases. Per the germline V gene, CDR1 is LGHNA and CDR2 is YSLEER. Trimming stripped 1 base from V and 6 bases from J, with 9 bases between. This CDR3 region has 14 residues. The CDR3 reads CASSQAGLPGELFF. The DNA for the CDR3 is TGCGCCAGCAGCCAAGCAGGACTCCCCGGGGAGCTGTTTTTT.

This clonotype was detected ten times or more. The chain recombines TRBV7-9 with TRBJ1-5; 10 positions agree with TRBD1. From germline, CDR1 is SEHNR and CDR2 FQNEAQ (reference sequence). This CDR3 has 16 residues. The J segment lost 3 bases and the V segment lost 5 bases, leaving 7 bases of the junction unmatched. The CDR3 sequence is CASSLTGTGDNQPQHF. DNA for the CDR3: TGTGCCAGCAGCCTTACAGGGACAGGGGACAATCAGCCCCAGCATTTT.

This clonotype was seen a handful of times. The chain is built from TRBV5-1 and TRBJ2-2; D is uncertain. The length of the CDR3 is 13 residues. Trimming stripped 4 bases from V and 0 bases from J, with 4 bases between. The germline gives CDR1 SGHRS, CDR2 YFSETQ. The CDR3 DNA sequence: TGCGCCAGCAGCGGCGCGAACACCGGGGAGCTGTTTTTT. Its protein is CASSGANTGELFF.

This clonotype appeared many times. This chain's CDR3 is CASSYSGHSGSAFF. As DNA, the CDR3 is TGTGCCAGCAGTTACTCTGGACATTCAGGTTCGGCTTTCTTT. The chain employs TRBV6-2 or TRBV6-3 and TRBJ1-1, with D possibly matching TRBD1 (5 bases). Germline loops: CDR1 MNHEY, CDR2 SVGEGT. V was clipped by 0 bases and J by 11 bases, with 16 bases between them. The CDR3 loop spans 14 amino acids.

This clonotype was counted only a few times. A read error may account for a junction end that differs from germline. The chain employs TRBV7-7 and TRBJ2-1; D is ambiguous. Per the germline V gene, CDR1 is SSHAT and CDR2 is FNYEAQ (reference sequence). CDR3 size: 14 residues. CDR3 bases: TGTGCTAGCAGCCCCTTGACTCCTTACAATGAGCAGTTCTTC. Protein sequence: CASSPLTPYNEQFF.

This clonotype was seen once. Being one base from a much bigger clone, this may be a read error. V gene TRBV10-3 combines with J gene TRBJ2-3; D unclear. Germline CDR1 reads ENHRY; CDR2 reads SYGVKD. The length of the CDR3 is 14 residues. The CDR3 region has the DNA TGTGTCACCGCAAGGCGCGGAAGCACAGATACGCAGTATTTT. Amino acids: CVTARRGSTDTQYF.

This clonotype appeared many times. The chain uses TRBV18 and TRBJ2-4, with D perhaps being TRBD1 or TRBD2 (5 bases each). Trimming took off 0 bases at V and 3 bases at J, with 12 bases between the two ends. The germline V gene has CDR1 KGHSH and CDR2 LQKENI. The CDR3 is made up of 16 amino acids. The CDR3 DNA sequence: TGTGCCAGCTCACCACCGGGGGTGGGCAGCAAAAACATTCAGTACTTC. Its protein is CASSPPGVGSKNIQYF. Using reference TRBV18 and TRBJ2-4 for the parts outside the CDR3, the full variable domain is NAGVMQNPRHLVRRRGQEARLRCSPMKGHSHVYWYRQLPEEGLKFMVYLQKENIIDESGMPKERFSAEFPKEGPSILRIQQVVRGDSAAYFCASSPPGVGSKNIQYFGAGTRLSVL.

This clonotype has just a few counts. The chain uses TRBV28 and TRBJ2-6, with D possibly being TRBD1 or TRBD2 (5 bases each). Trimming took 6 bases from V and 2 from J, leaving 8 bases between them. This CDR3 has 14 amino acids. Germline V gene sequence: CDR1 MDHEN, CDR2 SYDVKM. The CDR3 region is CASSQGAGANVLTF. The CDR3 DNA reads as TGTGCCAGCAGCCAGGGAGCTGGGGCCAACGTCCTGACTTTC.

This clonotype has only a few counts. This chain connects TRBV7-2 to TRBJ2-1; 7 nucleotides match TRBD1. V gave up 1 base and J gave up 7 bases; unmatched junction bases: 4. CDR1 is SGHTA and CDR2 is FQGNSA in the germline V gene. The CDR3 consists of 14 residues. Here the CDR3 reads CASSLEGALNEQFF. The CDR3 bases are TGTGCCAGCAGCTTAGAGGGGGCTCTAAATGAGCAGTTCTTC. Combining the CDR3 with reference TRBV7-2 and TRBJ2-1 gives the whole variable domain GAGVSQSPSNKVTEKGKDVELRCDPISGHTALYWYRQSLGQGLEFLIYFQGNSAPDKSGLPSDRFSAERTGGSVSTLTIQRTQQEDSAVYLCASSLEGALNEQFFGPGTRLTVL.

Concerning this clonotype itself: A much larger clone sits a single nucleotide away, making a read error possible. The V gene is TRBV5-1, the J gene TRBJ2-2; 7 bases are shared with TRBD2. This CDR3 region has 16 residues. Per germline, CDR1 SGHRS and CDR2 YFSETQ. V gave up 2 bases and J gave up 5 bases; unmatched junction bases: 9. CDR3 in amino acids: CASSLYGGSRTGELFF. In nucleotides, the CDR3 is TGCGCCAGCAGCTTATATGGCGGGAGTCGAACCGGGGAGCTGTTTTTT.

This clonotype was picked up many times. The J gene is TRBJ2-7, the V gene TRBV7-9; TRBD1 matches at 9 bases. CDR1 is SEHNR, CDR2 FQNEAQ, per germline (reference sequence). Germline trimming cut 5 bases from V and 4 bases from J; bases unmatched to any gene: 12. This CDR3 contains 16 residues. The CDR3 protein is CASSLPRDRVHYEQYF. The CDR3 DNA sequence: TGTGCCAGCAGCCTCCCTAGGGACAGGGTACATTACGAGCAGTACTTC.

This clonotype was found once. The chain combines TRBV18 with TRBJ2-7; TRBD2 is a possible D gene (6 bases). Germline CDR1 is KGHSH and CDR2 is LQKENI. V lost 0 bases to trimming and J lost 1 base, with 10 bases between them. This CDR3 has 15 residues. This CDR3 is CASSPPTGESYEQYF. CDR3 in DNA: TGTGCCAGCTCACCACCAACGGGGGAGTCCTACGAGCAGTACTTC.

The CDR3, as DNA: TGTGCCAGCAGTTTATCTAGCGGGAGGACCGGGGAGCTGTTTTTT. Translated: CASSLSSGRTGELFF. The rearrangement uses TRBV25-1 and TRBJ2-2; TRBD2 matches 11 bases. Germline V gene lookup returns CDR1 MGHDK and CDR2 SYGVNS. The CDR3 covers 15 residues. With 5 bases clipped from V and 5 bases from J, the junction kept 4 bases outside the gene matches. Supplemented by reference TRBV25-1 and TRBJ2-2, the full variable domain reads EADIYQTPRYLVIGTGKKITLECSQTMGHDKMYWYQQDPGMELHLIHYSYGVNSTEKGDLSSESTVSRIRTEHFPLTLESARPSHTSQYLCASSLSSGRTGELFFGEGSRLTVL.

This clonotype was seen repeatedly, ten times or more. The gene calls are TRBV20-1 and TRBJ2-7; TRBD2 matches 10 bases. From germline, CDR1 is DFQATT and CDR2 SNEGSKA (reference sequence). The J segment lost 1 base and the V segment lost 1 base, leaving 4 bases of the junction unmatched. This CDR3 has 15 amino acids. This chain's CDR3 is CSARGDSGRSYEQYF. The CDR3 region has the DNA TGCAGTGCTAGAGGGGATAGCGGGAGGTCCTACGAGCAGTACTTC.

This clonotype was seen repeatedly, ten times or more. The rearrangement links TRBV20-1 to TRBJ1-4; D is perhaps TRBD1 (5 bases). V gave up 1 base and J gave up 8 bases, with 14 bases separating them. CDR1 and CDR2 from the germline V gene are DFQATT and SNEGSKA (reference sequence). The CDR3 is 14 residues long. CDR3 in amino acids: CSARVRQLGEKLFF. The CDR3 coding sequence is TGCAGTGCTAGAGTCAGACAGCTTGGGGAAAAACTGTTTTTT.

This clonotype was recorded many times. The chain joins TRBV5-1 to TRBJ2-2; maybe TRBD1 (6 bases). V was cut by 6 bases and J by 3 bases, with 9 bases left in between. The CDR3 covers 13 residues. Germline CDR1 is SGHRS and CDR2 is YFSETQ. The CDR3 spells CASTRGDTGELFF. DNA for the CDR3: TGCGCCAGCACCAGGGGAGACACCGGGGAGCTGTTTTTT.

The chain uses TRBV29-1 and TRBJ1-2; D might be TRBD1 (5 bases). CDR3 size: 12 residues. The V gene's germline CDR1 is SQVTM and CDR2 ANQGSEA. The V gene lost 4 bases and the J gene lost 4 bases, with 10 bases spanning the gap. CDR3 DNA: TGCAGCGTTGGGGACGGAGTCTATGGCTACACCTTC. As protein: CSVGDGVYGYTF.